The 5 T cell receptor beta chains below come from one sample, sequenced in a study of monozygotic twins with inflammatory bowel disease. TCRdb reprocessed the 5' RACE reads, keeping one entry per CDR3 protein, no DNA. The listing contains some 440,000 distinct CDR3 sequences. The sequenced sample was blood. These receptors were obtained from a human donor with ulcerative colitis or Crohn's disease, or a healthy co-twin of an affected twin (not recorded which).

The chain is built from TRBV7-9 and TRBJ2-3; TCRdb's D gene call, TRBD2, goes unchecked for lack of DNA. This CDR3 has 16 residues. Germline loops: CDR1 SEHNR, CDR2 FQNEAQ (reference sequence). The CDR3 spells CASSLVRDYTSDTQYF.

The rearrangement joins TRBV12-3 or TRBV12-4 to TRBJ2-1; TCRdb designates TRBD2, a call that cannot be tested without DNA. The CDR3 sequence is 15 residues long. The CDR3 loop reads CASSLEEGFYNEQFF.

The chain employs TRBV3-1 and TRBJ1-2; the TRBD1 assignment by TCRdb is unverifiable without DNA. Germline V CDR1 and CDR2: LGHDT, YNNKEL (reference sequence). There are 14 residues in the CDR3. The CDR3 sequence: CASSQGQGLSGYTF.

The chain joins TRBV4-3 to TRBJ2-3; the D call of TRBD2 rests on TCRdb alone, since no DNA is present to check it. Germline V lookup: CDR1 LGHNA, CDR2 YSLEER. The CDR3 loop spans 13 amino acids. This chain's CDR3 is CASSQRLARAKYF.

The chain couples TRBV6-2 or TRBV6-3 to TRBJ1-2. Germline assignment: CDR1 MNHEY and CDR2 SVGEGT. The CDR3 sequence is 13 residues long. The CDR3 reads CASREGGFYGYTF.